These 32 T cell receptor beta chains originate from one sample sequenced in a study of T cell repertoires in cytomegalovirus infection. TCRdb re-called the reads through MiXCR, storing one row per CDR3 protein. The repertoire has around 450,000 distinct CDR3 sequences, about 11% of them found once; the top ten carry about a tenth. The sequencing sample was made of PBMCs. The receptor set was obtained from a human donor in good health (CMV status not recorded). Some clones in this sample may be carry-over from other donors' samples.

This clonotype showed up just a few times. This chain links TRBV27 with TRBJ1-4; D not certain. Between the trimmed V and J ends, which lost 8 bases and 4 bases, there was a span of 11 bases. The CDR3 sequence is 13 residues long. CDR1 and CDR2 (germline): MNHEY, SMNVEV (reference sequence). CDR3 DNA sequence: TGTGCCAGCGCCCCAATCGGTAATGAAAAACTGTTTTTT. It yields the protein CASAPIGNEKLFF. Full variable domain (missing parts from reference TRBV27 and TRBJ1-4): EAQVTQNPRYLITVTGKKLTVTCSQNMNHEYMSWYRQDPGLGLRQIYYSMNVEVTDKGDVPEGYKVSRKEKRNFPLILESPSPNQTSLYFCASAPIGNEKLFFGSGTQLSVL.

The chain has TRBV7-2 and TRBJ1-2, with D perhaps matching TRBD1 (5 bases). CDR3 length: 17 residues. CDR1 is SGHTA, CDR2 FQGNSA, per germline. V dropped 5 bases and J dropped 4 bases, with 23 bases sitting between them. The CDR3 DNA reads TGTGCCAGCAGCGTTTGGGGCAGAGGATCCTCACCCTATGGCTACACCTTC. Translated, it gives CASSVWGRGSSPYGYTF. The whole variable domain, remainder taken from reference TRBV7-2 and TRBJ1-2, is GAGVSQSPSNKVTEKGKDVELRCDPISGHTALYWYRQSLGQGLEFLIYFQGNSAPDKSGLPSDRFSAERTGGSVSTLTIQRTQQEDSAVYLCASSVWGRGSSPYGYTFGSGTRLTVV.

The chain links TRBV18 to TRBJ1-5, with 9 bases matching TRBD1. The CDR3 has 19 residues. The J segment lost 0 bases and the V segment lost 4 bases, leaving 13 bases of the junction unmatched. CDR1 is KGHSH and CDR2 is LQKENI in the germline V gene. The CDR3 spells CASSLSPLGQGYSNQPQHF. CDR3 nucleotide sequence: TGTGCCAGCTCACTCTCCCCGCTGGGACAGGGTTATAGCAATCAGCCCCAGCATTTT.

This clonotype occurred many times. The V and J genes are TRBV7-2 and TRBJ1-5; D gene uncertain. Per germline, CDR1 SGHTA and CDR2 FQGNSA. V was pared by 1 base and J by 7 bases, with 8 bases between. The CDR3 runs 13 residues. The CDR3 reads CASSLVQTQPQHF. The DNA of the CDR3 is TGTGCCAGCAGCTTAGTCCAAACCCAGCCCCAGCATTTT.

This clonotype was counted at least ten times. This chain's CDR3 is CASASPGHSYEQYF. The CDR3 DNA sequence: TGTGCCAGCGCTTCCCCGGGACACTCCTACGAGCAGTACTTC. The chain joins TRBV28 to TRBJ2-7; the D gene is possibly TRBD1 (6 bases). CDR3 length equals 14 residues. Germline V lookup: CDR1 MDHEN, CDR2 SYDVKM. V lost 8 bases, J lost 0 bases, and 14 bases lay in between.

The V call is TRBV12-3 or TRBV12-4, the J call TRBJ1-2, with TRBD1 matching 10 bases. CDR3 length: 13 amino acids. The trim removed 7 bases at V and 8 bases at J, leaving 7 bases unmatched. CDR3 residues: CASTRDRGSGYTF. The DNA of the CDR3 is TGTGCCAGCACACGGGACAGGGGTAGCGGCTACACCTTC.

This chain joins TRBV4-2 and TRBJ2-7; D ambiguous. The CDR3 is made up of 16 amino acids. The V gene lost 0 bases and the J gene lost 3 bases, with 15 bases spanning the gap. The germline CDR1 and CDR2 sequences are LGHNA and YNFKEQ. The CDR3 sequence is CASSQDPKAVGYEQYF. The CDR3 region has the DNA TGTGCCAGCAGCCAAGATCCTAAGGCAGTAGGCTACGAGCAGTACTTC.

The rearrangement uses TRBV28 and TRBJ2-7, with TRBD1 as a possible D gene (6 bases). Germline CDR1 is MDHEN and CDR2 is SYDVKM. V was cut by 5 bases and J by 0 bases, with 11 bases left in between. The length of the CDR3 is 14 residues. CDR3 DNA sequence: TGTGCCAGCAGTCCCCGGGACAACTCCTACGAGCAGTACTTC. Its protein product is CASSPRDNSYEQYF.

This clonotype appeared many times. The chain has TRBV25-1 and TRBJ2-5; D not resolved. Trimming took 2 bases from V and 1 from J, leaving 5 bases between them. The CDR3 consists of 13 residues. Germline CDR1 and CDR2: MGHDK and SYGVNS. The CDR3 protein is CASSEGSQETQYF. The CDR3, as DNA: TGTGCCAGCAGTGAAGGCTCCCAAGAGACCCAGTACTTC.

The rearrangement links TRBV27 to TRBJ1-5, with 7 bases that match TRBD1. The V and J ends lost 5 bases and 7 bases, in that order; junction bases with no gene match: 8. This CDR3 region has 14 residues. CDR1 and CDR2 (germline): MNHEY, SMNVEV (reference sequence). The CDR3 reads CASSRDRAVQPQHF. The CDR3 DNA reads as TGTGCCAGCAGTCGTGACAGGGCGGTGCAGCCCCAGCATTTT.

Many counts were recorded for this clonotype. V is TRBV12-3 or TRBV12-4 and J is TRBJ2-3, with a tentative D call TRBD1 (6 bases). The CDR3 contains 15 residues. Deletions cut 7 bases from V and 4 bases from J, with 18 bases between. This chain's CDR3 is CASTYFRDISDTQYF. DNA for the CDR3: TGTGCCAGCACCTATTTCCGGGACATATCAGATACGCAGTATTTT.

In its sample, this clonotype was seen many times. V is TRBV7-9 and J is TRBJ2-3; D is undetermined. Trimming stripped 4 bases from V and 4 bases from J, with 12 bases between. Germline CDR1 is SEHNR and CDR2 is FQNEAQ (reference sequence). The length of the CDR3 is 14 residues. CDR3 nucleotide sequence: TGTGCCAGCAGCTCAGGCCGAAACCCAGATACGCAGTATTTT. Its translation is CASSSGRNPDTQYF.

This clonotype was counted at least ten times. The rearrangement links TRBV2 to TRBJ2-1, with TRBD1 identical over 8 bases. V dropped 6 bases and J dropped 4; count of bases not matched to a gene: 8. The CDR3 runs 15 residues. Germline CDR1 reads SNHLY; CDR2 reads FYNNEI. This chain's CDR3 is CASRADRGEYNEQFF. The CDR3 DNA is TGTGCCAGCAGAGCCGACAGGGGAGAATACAATGAGCAGTTCTTC.

The V call is TRBV6-5, the J call TRBJ2-5, with D perhaps assigned TRBD1 or TRBD2 (5 bases each). V lost 8 bases to trimming and J lost 2 bases, with 15 bases between them. This CDR3 contains 14 residues. CDR1 and CDR2 (germline): MNHEY, SVGAGI. Written as DNA, the CDR3 is TGTGCCAGCTTTCCGGGACCGATTCAAGAGACCCAGTACTTC. Its translation: CASFPGPIQETQYF.

This clonotype has more than one count but fewer than ten. The chain combines TRBV18 with TRBJ2-1; D uncertain. The CDR3 consists of 14 residues. The germline gives CDR1 KGHSH, CDR2 LQKENI. Trimming took 2 bases from V and 4 from J, leaving 9 bases between them. This CDR3 is CASSPNRQYNEQFF. The CDR3 DNA follows: TGTGCCAGCTCACCAAATAGGCAGTACAATGAGCAGTTCTTC.

In its sample, this clonotype was seen many times. The V call is TRBV7-8, the J call TRBJ1-1; D unresolved. CDR1 is SGHVS and CDR2 is FQNEAQ in the germline V gene. V lost 2 bases to trimming and J lost 3 bases, with 7 bases between them. The CDR3 contains 13 residues. In DNA, the CDR3 is TGTGCCAGCAGCTTACTGGTGGACACTGAAGCTTTCTTT. Translating it yields CASSLLVDTEAFF. Based on the CDR3 plus reference TRBV7-8 and TRBJ1-1, the full variable domain is GAGVSQSPRYKVAKRGQDVALRCDPISGHVSLFWYQQALGQGPEFLTYFQNEAQLDKSGLPSDRFFAERPEGSVSTLKIQRTQQEDSAVYLCASSLLVDTEAFFGQGTRLTVV.

This clonotype was seen a few times. The chain joins TRBV12-3 or TRBV12-4 to TRBJ2-1; the match to TRBD1 covers 8 bases. V shed 5 bases and J 2 bases; nucleotides not matched to a gene: 5. The CDR3 totals 15 residues. CDR3 loop: CASSRQTGAYNEQFF. The CDR3 coding sequence is TGTGCCAGCAGTCGTCAGACAGGGGCCTACAATGAGCAGTTCTTC.

This clonotype has just a few counts. A single base separates this from a much larger clone, so it may be a read error. The chain joins TRBV2 to TRBJ1-5, with 7 bases identical to TRBD1. Germline CDR1 reads SNHLY; CDR2 reads FYNNEI. The CDR3 spans 15 residues. With 6 bases clipped from V and 2 bases from J, the junction kept 7 bases outside the gene matches. For the CDR3, the DNA is TGTGCCAGCAGCTCCGACAGGGCTCGCAATCAGCCCCAGCATTTT. Its protein product is CASSSDRARNQPQHF.

This clonotype has at least ten counts. The chain recombines TRBV5-1 with TRBJ2-2, with 9 bases that match TRBD2. V lost 4 bases, J lost 1 base, and 8 bases stayed unmatched. Germline CDR1 and CDR2: SGHRS and YFSETQ. The CDR3 loop spans 17 amino acids. This chain's CDR3 is CASSPTTSGVNTGELFF. The CDR3 DNA follows: TGCGCCAGCAGCCCCACGACTAGCGGAGTGAACACCGGGGAGCTGTTTTTT. Complete variable domain (other parts from reference TRBV5-1 and TRBJ2-2): KAGVTQTPRYLIKTRGQQVTLSCSPISGHRSVSWYQQTPGQGLQFLFEYFSETQRNKGNFPGRFSGRQFSNSRSEMNVSTLELGDSALYLCASSPTTSGVNTGELFFGEGSRLTVL.

This clonotype has more than one count but fewer than ten. The chain couples TRBV30 to TRBJ2-5; 8 nucleotides align to TRBD1. CDR1 GTSNPN and CDR2 SVGIG come from the germline V gene (reference sequence). The CDR3 has 15 residues. J gave up 4 bases and V 4 bases, and 11 bases lay outside the gene matches. CDR3 sequence: CAWTSGTGRLETQYF. For the CDR3, the DNA is TGTGCCTGGACCTCCGGGACAGGCCGCCTAGAGACCCAGTACTTC.

This clonotype has at least ten counts. This chain uses TRBV7-2 with TRBJ2-1; the match to TRBD1 covers 7 bases. The CDR3 extends over 16 amino acids. CDR1 is SGHTA and CDR2 is FQGNSA in the germline V gene. Trimming cost V 0 bases and J 9 bases; bases outside gene matches: 11. CDR3 bases: TGTGCCAGCAGCTTAGCCCGGACAGGTGCTGGGGGTGAGCAGTTCTTC. As protein: CASSLARTGAGGEQFF.

The sample holds many counts of this clonotype. The V and J genes are TRBV11-2 and TRBJ2-3; weak D call: TRBD2 (6 bases). The CDR3 contains 15 residues. Trimming shortened V by 3 bases and J by 4 bases, and 14 bases separated the two germline ends. The V gene's germline CDR1 is SGHAT and CDR2 FQNNGV. The CDR3 bases are TGTGCCAGCAGCTTGGGACTGAACAATGCAGATACGCAGTATTTT. This codes for CASSLGLNNADTQYF.

This clonotype was recorded at least ten times. The J gene is TRBJ1-2, the V gene TRBV7-8; 7 positions match TRBD1. Trimming at V came to 1 base and at J to 7 bases, leaving 3 bases not matched to a gene. The CDR3 is 13 residues long. The germline CDR1 and CDR2 sequences are SGHVS and FQNEAQ. CDR3 in DNA: TGTGCCAGCAGCTTAGAGACAGGGTCTGGCTACACCTTC. Translation: CASSLETGSGYTF.

This clonotype was recorded many times. The V call is TRBV29-1, the J call TRBJ1-1; D is unclear. The length of the CDR3 is 13 residues. V lost 1 base and J lost 2, with 8 bases in between. Germline V lookup: CDR1 SQVTM, CDR2 ANQGSEA. Here the CDR3 reads CSVEGRANTEAFF. The CDR3 nucleotides are TGCAGCGTTGAAGGGCGGGCCAACACTGAAGCTTTCTTT.

There are a few counts of this clonotype. The gene calls are TRBV7-3 and TRBJ2-1, with D perhaps TRBD1 or TRBD2 (5 bases each). This CDR3 is 15 amino acids long. V lost 3 bases to trimming and J lost 5 bases, with 14 bases between them. Germline loops: CDR1 SGHTA, CDR2 FQGTGA. CDR3 bases: TGTGCCAGCAGCTTGACCGGGACCACGAACAATGAGCAGTTCTTC. Protein product: CASSLTGTTNNEQFF.

The CDR3 region has the DNA TGTGCCAGCAAGAGAGAAGATACGCAGTATTTT. This gives the protein CASKREDTQYF. This chain uses TRBV18 with TRBJ2-3, with D uncertain. CDR1 and CDR2 (germline): KGHSH, LQKENI. V lost 8 bases and J lost 5, with 8 bases in between. CDR3 length equals 11 residues.

This clonotype has more than one count but fewer than ten. V gene TRBV20-1 combines with J gene TRBJ2-1, with TRBD2 identical over 7 bases. The CDR3 runs 21 residues. Germline V gene sequence: CDR1 DFQATT, CDR2 SNEGSKA (reference sequence). Losses at the gene ends were 2 bases for V and 5 bases for J; bases not matched to a gene: 27. In DNA form, the CDR3 reads TGCAGTGCTAGATCCCGACGTAGATGGGGGAGGGTCCATGATGCGAACAATGAGCAGTTCTTC. Its translation is CSARSRRRWGRVHDANNEQFF.

The V gene is TRBV20-1, the J gene TRBJ2-7, with 10 bases that match TRBD2. Germline CDR1 and CDR2: DFQATT and SNEGSKA (reference sequence). J was trimmed by 4 bases and V by 0 bases; bases with no gene match: 6. The CDR3 is 15 residues long. CDR3 sequence: CSARDPAGGKYEQYF. CDR3 sequence (DNA): TGCAGTGCTAGAGATCCAGCGGGAGGGAAATACGAGCAGTACTTC.

This rearrangement joins TRBV5-1 to TRBJ1-1, with D possibly being TRBD1 (6 bases). V lost 1 base and J 7 bases, leaving 11 bases between the germline ends. This CDR3 contains 13 residues. The germline CDR1 and CDR2 sequences are SGHRS and YFSETQ. CDR3 amino acids: CASSLSGGLEAFF. The DNA of the CDR3 is TGCGCCAGCAGCTTGTCTGGGGGCCTTGAAGCTTTCTTT. Combining the CDR3 with reference TRBV5-1 and TRBJ1-1 gives the whole variable domain KAGVTQTPRYLIKTRGQQVTLSCSPISGHRSVSWYQQTPGQGLQFLFEYFSETQRNKGNFPGRFSGRQFSNSRSEMNVSTLELGDSALYLCASSLSGGLEAFFGQGTRLTVV.

The sample holds many counts of this clonotype. For the CDR3, the DNA is TGTGCCATCAGATTATCCGGGACAGGAACGAACACTGAAGCTTTCTTT. Its protein is CAIRLSGTGTNTEAFF. The rearrangement links TRBV10-3 to TRBJ1-1; 8 nucleotides line up with TRBD1. CDR1 ENHRY and CDR2 SYGVKD come from the germline V gene. The trim removed 6 bases at V and 1 base at J, leaving 10 bases unmatched. This CDR3 is built from 16 residues.

This clonotype was detected many times. This chain connects TRBV12-3 or TRBV12-4 to TRBJ2-7, with TRBD1 identical over 7 bases. This CDR3 comprises 14 residues. Trimming at V came to 9 bases and at J to 2 bases, leaving 10 bases not matched to a gene. CDR3 amino acids: CASSTGDGTYEQYF. CDR3 nucleotides: TGTGCCAGTTCAACAGGGGATGGAACCTACGAGCAGTACTTC.

At least ten counts were recorded for this clonotype. The chain links TRBV5-6 to TRBJ2-2; D ambiguous. CDR1 is SGHDT and CDR2 is YYEEEE in the germline V gene. V lost 3 bases to trimming and J lost 4 bases, with 16 bases between them. The CDR3 spans 16 residues. CDR3 amino acids: CASSSQPTRITGELFF. The CDR3 region has the DNA TGTGCCAGCAGCTCGCAGCCTACGCGAATCACCGGGGAGCTGTTTTTT.